The 16 T cell receptor beta chains presented below share a single source sample, sequenced in a study of beta chain features in type 1 diabetes. General study results and limits: Shorter TCRB CDR3s, moderately but significantly so, marked every one of the four CD4+ subsets in Type 1 diabetes patients.

For these receptors, no antigen is known. Expressed TCRB transcripts were sequenced, since all the RNA that had been isolated was reverse transcribed. Profiling relied on immunoSEQ multiplex PCR, and the TCRdb table lists in-frame clones only, not all of them. This table holds roughly 150,000 clones, approximately 7.8% found once. The sequencing input was central memory CD4+ T cells from blood. The source is a woman between 40 and 55 years old with type 1 diabetes.

This clone was recorded a few times. The chain links TRBV7-2 to TRBJ2-5; D possibly corresponds to TRBD2 (6 bases). V was cut by 7 bases and J by 7 bases, with 13 bases left in between. The CDR3 covers 12 residues. Germline V CDR1 and CDR2: SGHTA, FQGNSA. CDR3: CASTDARGTQYF. The CDR3 coding sequence is TGTGCCAGCACGGACGCGCGGGGGACCCAGTACTTC. Full variable domain (remainder filled in from reference TRBV7-2 and TRBJ2-5): GAGVSQSPSNKVTEKGKDVELRCDPISGHTALYWYRQSLGQGLEFLIYFQGNSAPDKSGLPSDRFSAERTGGSVSTLTIQRTQQEDSAVYLCASTDARGTQYFGPGTRLLVL.

This clone was detected only a few times. CDR3 loop: CASSRSDSPNEKLFF. The CDR3 coding sequence is TGTGCCAGCAGCCGATCAGACAGCCCTAATGAAAAACTGTTTTTT. The genes are TRBV7-7 and TRBJ1-4; D is perhaps TRBD1 (5 bases). The V end was cut by 5 bases, the J end by 3 bases, with 13 bases between. The CDR3 length is 15 residues. In germline, CDR1 is SSHAT, CDR2 FNYEAQ (reference sequence).

This clone was found a few times. The chain uses TRBV4-3 and TRBJ1-5, with D maybe TRBD1 (5 bases). The CDR3 runs to 15 residues. Trimming shortened V by 0 bases and J by 5 bases, and 11 bases separated the two germline ends. Germline CDR1 is LGHNA and CDR2 is YSLEER. CDR3 DNA: TGCGCCAGCAGCCAAGATCTGGCAGGGCATCAGCCCCAGCATTTT. It translates to CASSQDLAGHQPQHF.

A few counts support this clone. V gene TRBV7-2 combines with J gene TRBJ2-2; possibly TRBD2 for D (5 bases). CDR3 length: 14 amino acids. Per germline, CDR1 SGHTA and CDR2 FQGNSA. V lost 3 bases and J 4 bases, leaving 9 bases between the germline ends. CDR3 in DNA: TGTGCCAGCAGCTTCACTAGTATCACCGGGGAGCTGTTTTTT. Translated, it gives CASSFTSITGELFF.

V gene TRBV28 combines with J gene TRBJ2-3; TRBD1 matches 8 bases. The V gene's germline CDR1 is MDHEN and CDR2 SYDVKM. The CDR3 extends over 14 amino acids. The V segment lost 6 bases and the J segment 1 base; nucleotides outside the gene matches: 3. CDR3 sequence: CASSLDRGTDTQYF. In DNA form, the CDR3 reads TGTGCCAGCAGCCTGGACAGGGGCACAGATACGCAGTATTTT.

The chain employs TRBV4-3 and TRBJ2-3, with 8 positions matching TRBD1. The CDR3 contains 15 residues. V lost 1 base, J lost 4 bases, and 4 bases stayed unmatched. The germline V gene encodes CDR1 LGHNA and CDR2 YSLEER. This chain's CDR3 is CASSQVQGAADTQYF. Here the CDR3 DNA reads TGCGCCAGCAGCCAAGTCCAGGGGGCCGCAGATACGCAGTATTTT.

In this sample, this clone turned up a few times. V usage is TRBV30 and J usage is TRBJ1-5; a possible D gene is TRBD1 (5 bases). CDR1 and CDR2 from the germline V gene are GTSNPN and SVGIG (reference sequence). V was pared by 0 bases and J by 0 bases, with 15 bases between. The CDR3 runs to 17 residues. CDR3 DNA sequence: TGTGCCTGGAGTGTAGTTCTCGGGGGTTATAGCAATCAGCCCCAGCATTTT. It translates to CAWSVVLGGYSNQPQHF.

This CDR3 is CASRKEDYNGEQFF. In DNA, the CDR3 is TGTGCCAGTAGAAAGGAGGACTACAACGGTGAGCAGTTCTTC. The rearrangement uses TRBV19 and TRBJ2-1; D is perhaps TRBD2 (6 bases). The V gene's germline CDR1 is LNHDA and CDR2 SQIVND (reference sequence). The CDR3 loop spans 14 amino acids. V shed 6 bases and J shed 9 bases, with 18 bases lying between them.

This clone was counted between two and nine times. The chain uses TRBV28 and TRBJ2-1; 9 bases are a match to TRBD2. Per germline, CDR1 MDHEN and CDR2 SYDVKM. Unmatched junction bases numbered 6, after V lost 4 bases and J lost 5 bases. This CDR3 contains 15 residues. The CDR3 spells CASSSEREVHNEQFF. The CDR3 nucleotides are TGTGCCAGCAGTTCCGAGCGGGAGGTTCACAATGAGCAGTTCTTC.

The V and J genes are TRBV29-1 and TRBJ1-4; the D gene is possibly TRBD1 (6 bases). The CDR3 length is 13 residues. Per germline, CDR1 SQVTM and CDR2 ANQGSEA. V was pared by 4 bases and J by 8 bases, with 14 bases between. In nucleotides, the CDR3 is TGCAGCGTTGCACAGGGAAAGGGCGAAAAACTGTTTTTT. It specifies CSVAQGKGEKLFF.

This clone was seen a handful of times. The DNA is omitted, as the CDR3 cannot be located on it reliably, and the CDR3 follows TCRdb's listing. The chain couples TRBV30 to TRBJ1-2; TRBD1, the table's D call, was not compared with the DNA. From its first to its last residue, the CDR3 has 9 amino acids. Germline assignment: CDR1 GTSNPN and CDR2 SVGIG (reference sequence). The CDR3 here is CAWGTGSSF.

This clone was observed a handful of times. The V gene is TRBV5-4, the J gene TRBJ2-3; 7 nucleotides agree with TRBD2. Looked up from germline, CDR1 is SGHNT and CDR2 is YYREEE (reference sequence). CDR3 length equals 17 residues. Unmatched junction bases numbered 14, after V lost 4 bases and J lost 3 bases. The DNA of the CDR3 is TGTGCCAGCAGCAGACCTCTCCGCGGGAGAAATACAGATACGCAGTATTTT. This translates into CASSRPLRGRNTDTQYF.

This clone showed up just a few times. The chain employs TRBV5-4 and TRBJ1-2, with no clear D. The germline V and J ends were trimmed by 0 bases and 10 bases, with 13 bases remaining between them. The CDR3 covers 13 residues. Germline lookup yields CDR1 SGHNT and CDR2 YYREEE (reference sequence). CDR3 region: CASSLVSTDFYTF. As DNA, the CDR3 is TGTGCCAGCAGCTTGGTGTCGACGGACTTCTACACCTTC.

The V gene is TRBV9, the J gene TRBJ1-2; no clear D. Germline lookup yields CDR1 SGDLS and CDR2 YYNGEE. The V end lost 0 bases, the J end lost 4 bases, and 4 bases lay between the germline ends. The CDR3 has 12 amino acids. The CDR3 sequence: CASSVAGYGYTF. In nucleotides, the CDR3 is TGTGCCAGCAGCGTAGCGGGCTATGGCTACACCTTC.

The V gene is TRBV29-1, the J gene TRBJ2-7; 11 bases map to TRBD2. The junction had 6 bases not matched to a gene; V was cut back by 4 bases and J by 4 bases. This CDR3 is built from 14 residues. Looked up from germline, CDR1 is SQVTM and CDR2 is ANQGSEA. The CDR3 here is CSVVPGTSGYEQYF. For the CDR3, the DNA is TGCAGCGTTGTCCCCGGGACTAGCGGTTACGAGCAGTACTTC.

This clone turned up a few times. The genes are TRBV6-1 and TRBJ2-7, with 11 bases matching TRBD2. The junction had 6 bases not matched to a gene; V was cut back by 4 bases and J by 1 base. CDR3 length: 16 residues. CDR1 and CDR2 (germline): MNHNS, SASEGT. CDR3 region: CASSGLAGYLSYEQYF. CDR3 sequence (DNA): TGTGCCAGCAGTGGACTAGCGGGATACTTATCCTACGAGCAGTACTTC.